The 26 T cell receptor beta chains below come from one sample, sequenced in a study of blood T cell repertoires in COVID-19. Profiling relied on immunoSEQ multiplex PCR, and the TCRdb table lists in-frame clones only, not all of them. Of some 210,000 clones in the sample, approximately 81% are singletons; the top ten hold more than 8.5%. Sequencing was done on a sample of PBMCs or T cells enriched from blood (not recorded which). The receptors originated from a woman in her fifties or sixties with acute COVID-19.

CDR3 sequence: CASSLLGQGLDYGYTF. CDR3 nucleotide sequence: TGTGCCAGCAGTCTCCTCGGGCAGGGCCTAGACTATGGCTACACCTTC. The V call is TRBV5-6, the J call TRBJ1-2; TRBD1 is a possible D gene (5 bases). This CDR3 comprises 16 residues. V gave up 5 bases and J gave up 3 bases, with 20 bases separating them. Per the germline V gene, CDR1 is SGHDT and CDR2 is YYEEEE.

DNA of the CDR3: TGTGCCAGTAGTATCGGACAGGCCCTCAATCAGCCCCAGCATTTT. Translated: CASSIGQALNQPQHF. The rearrangement links TRBV19 to TRBJ1-5; 7 nucleotides align to TRBD1. J gave up 3 bases and V 3 bases, and 5 bases lay outside the gene matches. CDR1 LNHDA and CDR2 SQIVND come from the germline V gene (reference sequence). This CDR3 region has 15 residues.

The chain links TRBV30 to TRBJ2-1; 9 bases fit TRBD2. This CDR3 is built from 12 residues. Germline assignment: CDR1 GTSNPN and CDR2 SVGIG (reference sequence). V gave up 1 base and J gave up 12 bases; unmatched junction bases: 4. The CDR3 is CAWSAGLAVQFF. For the CDR3, the DNA is TGTGCCTGGAGTGCGGGACTAGCTGTGCAGTTCTTC.

This clone was detected only once. The rearrangement joins TRBV28 to TRBJ2-7; possible D gene TRBD2, 5 bases. Trimming took off 3 bases at V and 3 bases at J, with 18 bases between the two ends. This CDR3 is built from 16 residues. CDR1 and CDR2 from the germline V gene are MDHEN and SYDVKM. CDR3 residues: CASSLSGSALDYEQYF. DNA of the CDR3: TGTGCCAGCAGTTTGTCGGGGTCCGCTCTCGACTACGAGCAGTACTTC.

The rearrangement uses TRBV12-3 or TRBV12-4 and TRBJ2-7; perhaps TRBD1 as D (5 bases). The germline V and J ends were trimmed by 9 bases and 2 bases, with 11 bases remaining between them. The CDR3 runs to 12 residues. CDR3 DNA: TGTGCCAGTGCCCAGGGAACCTACGAGCAGTACTTC. As protein: CASAQGTYEQYF.

The chain uses TRBV21-1 and TRBJ1-5; TRBD1, the table's D call, lacks a check against the DNA. TRBV21-1 is designated a pseudogene. The CDR3 is 17 residues long. The CDR3 is CASSLTLGTGFGQPQHF. The CDR3 bases are TGTGCCAGCAGCCTCACCTTGGGGACAGGGTTTGGTCAGCCCCAGCATTTT.

The chain joins TRBV6-5 to TRBJ2-1; 8 bases line up with TRBD2. CDR1 MNHEY and CDR2 SVGAGI come from the germline V gene. J lost 6 bases, V lost 6 bases, and 10 bases had no gene match. The CDR3 is made up of 15 amino acids. The CDR3 loop is CASSLTGLVPNEQFF. The CDR3 bases are TGTGCCAGCAGCCTCACGGGACTAGTCCCCAATGAGCAGTTCTTC.

The CDR3 here is CASSHTDSTQNIQYF. DNA for the CDR3: TGCGCCAGCAGCCATACGGACAGCACCCAAAACATTCAGTACTTC. This sequence joins TRBV4-1 and TRBJ2-4, with D possibly matching TRBD1 (6 bases). This CDR3 region has 15 residues. Per germline, CDR1 MGHRA and CDR2 YSYEKL. V was shortened by 3 bases and J by 5 bases, with 14 bases between the two germline ends.

This chain links TRBV6-5 with TRBJ2-5, with 13 bases lining up with TRBD2. With V trimmed by 2 bases and J by 4 bases, 1 base remained unmatched. Germline CDR1 is MNHEY and CDR2 is SVGAGI. This CDR3 is built from 15 residues. The DNA for the CDR3 is TGTGCCAGCAGTTACCGACTAGCGGGAGGAGAGACCCAGTACTTC. Its protein product is CASSYRLAGGETQYF.

J is TRBJ2-3 and V is TRBV7-6, with D maybe TRBD2 (6 bases). Looked up from germline, CDR1 is SGHVS and CDR2 is FNYEAQ. The CDR3 extends over 14 amino acids. V was pared by 1 base and J by 4 bases, with 9 bases between. This CDR3 reads CASSLVGGADTQYF. CDR3 sequence (DNA): TGTGCCAGCAGCTTAGTAGGAGGGGCAGATACGCAGTATTTT. Full variable domain (remainder filled in from reference TRBV7-6 and TRBJ2-3): GAGVSQSPRYKVTKRGQDVALRCDPISGHVSLYWYRQALGQGPEFLTYFNYEAQQDKSGLPNDRFSAERPEGSISTLTIQRTEQRDSAMYRCASSLVGGADTQYFGPGTRLTVL.

This rearrangement joins TRBV12-5 to TRBJ1-1; TRBD1 matches at 7 bases. CDR3 length: 13 amino acids. Germline CDR1 and CDR2: LGHNT and FRNRAP. The ends lost 5 bases at V and 2 bases at J; junction bases unmatched: 2. The CDR3 reads CASGGDSNTEAFF. Here the CDR3 DNA reads TGTGCTAGTGGTGGGGACAGTAACACTGAAGCTTTCTTT. Complete variable domain (other parts from reference TRBV12-5 and TRBJ1-1): DARVTQTPRHKVTEMGQEVTMRCQPILGHNTVFWYRQTMMQGLELLAYFRNRAPLDDSGMPKDRFSAEMPDATLATLKIQPSEPRDSAVYFCASGGDSNTEAFFGQGTRLTVV.

This clone was picked up one time. The chain employs TRBV6-2 or TRBV6-3 and TRBJ2-1, with D tentatively TRBD2 (5 bases). Germline CDR1 MNHEY, CDR2 SVGEGT. The CDR3 sequence is 12 residues long. V gave up 5 bases and J gave up 7 bases, with 9 bases separating them. The CDR3 DNA is TGTGCCAGCAGTCTTCGGGGAAATGAGCAGTTCTTC. It is translated as CASSLRGNEQFF.

This clone was seen a few times. The chain has TRBV14 and TRBJ1-6; weak D call: TRBD1 (6 bases). The CDR3 length is 14 residues. Germline values: CDR1 SGHDN, CDR2 FVKESK. V was shortened by 1 base and J by 7 bases, with 8 bases between the two germline ends. DNA for the CDR3: TGTGCCAGCAGCCAAGCGGGACAAAATTCACCCCTCCACTTT. Protein: CASSQAGQNSPLHF.

This sequence joins TRBV7-8 and TRBJ2-7, with D possibly matching TRBD1 (7 bases). Germline V gene lookup returns CDR1 SGHVS and CDR2 FQNEAQ. V lost 1 base to trimming and J lost 3 bases, with 22 bases between them. This CDR3 has 18 amino acids. The CDR3 DNA sequence: TGTGCCAGCAGCTTAGGTTCGGGGGCAACGGGACAGTACTACGAGCAGTACTTC. This translates into CASSLGSGATGQYYEQYF. The full variable domain, its missing parts supplied by reference TRBV7-8 and TRBJ2-7, is GAGVSQSPRYKVAKRGQDVALRCDPISGHVSLFWYQQALGQGPEFLTYFQNEAQLDKSGLPSDRFFAERPEGSVSTLKIQRTQQEDSAVYLCASSLGSGATGQYYEQYFGPGTRLTVT.

The V and J genes are TRBV5-1 and TRBJ2-7; TRBD2 matches 8 bases. V trimming: 4 bases; J trimming: 6 bases; junction bases outside the gene matches: 15. This CDR3 comprises 16 residues. The V gene's germline CDR1 is SGHRS and CDR2 YFSETQ. The CDR3 loop is CASSPGGIGSGGEQYF. The CDR3 DNA reads TGCGCCAGCAGCCCGGGAGGGATCGGGTCCGGGGGCGAGCAGTACTTC.

The genes are TRBV28 and TRBJ1-6; D is perhaps TRBD1 (5 bases). This CDR3 spans 18 amino acids. Germline loops: CDR1 MDHEN, CDR2 SYDVKM. V was pared by 2 bases and J by 7 bases, with 21 bases between. The CDR3 nucleotides read TGTGCCAGCAGTTTAAGCCGGGGTCGCGGGGGTAGGAATTCACCCCTCCACTTT. Translation gives CASSLSRGRGGRNSPLHF. The full variable domain, completed using reference TRBV28 and TRBJ1-6, is DVKVTQSSRYLVKRTGEKVFLECVQDMDHENMFWYRQDPGLGLRLIYFSYDVKMKEKGDIPEGYSVSREKKERFSLILESASTNQTSMYLCASSLSRGRGGRNSPLHFGNGTRLTVT.

This clone was seen just once. The chain carries TRBV28 and TRBJ1-1, with D uncertain. With 1 base removed from V and 3 bases from J, the gap between germline ends came to 6 bases. This CDR3 spans 13 amino acids. CDR1 is MDHEN, CDR2 SYDVKM, per germline. CDR3 in amino acids: CASSLFPYTEAFF. The CDR3 coding sequence is TGTGCCAGCAGTTTATTCCCCTACACTGAAGCTTTCTTT. Drawing the rest from reference TRBV28 and TRBJ1-1, the complete variable domain is DVKVTQSSRYLVKRTGEKVFLECVQDMDHENMFWYRQDPGLGLRLIYFSYDVKMKEKGDIPEGYSVSREKKERFSLILESASTNQTSMYLCASSLFPYTEAFFGQGTRLTVV.

The chain couples TRBV28 to TRBJ2-7; 8 nucleotides align to TRBD2. From germline, CDR1 is MDHEN and CDR2 SYDVKM. With V trimmed by 10 bases and J by 4 bases, 15 bases remained unmatched. The CDR3 loop spans 15 amino acids. The CDR3 DNA is TGTGCCACCTCTCCGGGGGGGCGGTATGGGTACGAGCAGTACTTC. It encodes CATSPGGRYGYEQYF.

The chain joins TRBV5-1 to TRBJ2-1, with D possibly TRBD1 on 6 matching bases. The CDR3 has 17 amino acids. Germline CDR1 is SGHRS and CDR2 is YFSETQ. The ends were cut back, 1 base at V and 0 bases at J, with 14 bases in the middle. The CDR3 DNA follows: TGCGCCAGCAGCTTGTCCCCAGGGGTGTTCTCCTACAATGAGCAGTTCTTC. This gives the protein CASSLSPGVFSYNEQFF.

On this clone itself: This may come from a read error, since a much larger clone is one base off. CDR3 DNA: TGTGCCAGCAGCTTCAGGGACAGCTCCTACGAGCAGTACTTC. This encodes CASSFRDSSYEQYF. The chain links TRBV13 to TRBJ2-7, with 7 positions matching TRBD1. Germline V gene lookup returns CDR1 PRHDT and CDR2 FYEKMQ (reference sequence). The CDR3 has 14 amino acids. Trimming at V came to 3 bases and at J to 0 bases, leaving 2 bases not matched to a gene.

The genes are TRBV6-6 and TRBJ1-1; D not resolved. The CDR3 spans 15 residues. Germline V gives CDR1 MNHNY, CDR2 SVGAGI (reference sequence). The V end was cut by 2 bases, the J end by 5 bases, with 15 bases between. The CDR3 DNA reads as TGTGCCAGCAGTTACCGAGACTCGGGAAGAACTGAAGCTTTCTTT. Its translation is CASSYRDSGRTEAFF.

V gene TRBV28 combines with J gene TRBJ2-3; 11 positions agree with TRBD1. With V trimmed by 2 bases and J by 4 bases, 2 bases remained unmatched. This CDR3 is 15 amino acids long. Germline V gene data show CDR1 as MDHEN and CDR2 as SYDVKM. CDR3 sequence (DNA): TGTGCCAGCAGTTTAATGGGACAGGGGGCAGATACGCAGTATTTT. Protein: CASSLMGQGADTQYF.

This chain links TRBV9 with TRBJ2-5; possible D gene TRBD2, 6 bases. This CDR3 has 16 residues. With 0 bases removed from V and 4 bases from J, the gap between germline ends came to 16 bases. In germline, CDR1 is SGDLS, CDR2 YYNGEE. The CDR3 spells CASSVDGGKLAETQYF. For the CDR3, the DNA is TGTGCCAGCAGCGTAGATGGCGGGAAGCTGGCAGAGACCCAGTACTTC.

This clone was observed a handful of times. This chain uses TRBV15 with TRBJ2-1, with 11 bases that match TRBD2. V shed 4 bases and J 6 bases; nucleotides not matched to a gene: 5. CDR3 size: 15 residues. CDR1 and CDR2 from the germline V gene are LNHNV and YYDKDF (reference sequence). CDR3 DNA sequence: TGTGCCACCAGCACCCGGACTAGCGGGTCCAATGAGCAGTTCTTC. Amino acid sequence: CATSTRTSGSNEQFF.

The chain carries TRBV3-1 (or the pseudogene TRBV3-2) and TRBJ2-2; 13 nucleotides align to TRBD2. The CDR3 is made up of 17 amino acids. Germline V gene data show CDR1 as LGHDT and CDR2 as YNNKEL (reference sequence). V gave up 5 bases and J gave up 3 bases; unmatched junction bases: 6. The CDR3 reads CASSLTSGRLDTGELFF. The CDR3 DNA is TGTGCCAGCAGCTTGACTAGCGGGAGGTTGGACACCGGGGAGCTGTTTTTT.

This chain uses TRBV19 with TRBJ1-2; 8 bases match TRBD1. Trimming removed 5 bases from V and 5 bases from J; junction bases left unmatched: 7. The CDR3 contains 14 residues. Looked up from germline, CDR1 is LNHDA and CDR2 is SQIVND (reference sequence). DNA for the CDR3: TGTGCCAGTAGTGAGGACAGGGAACCTTATGGCTACACCTTC. Translated, it gives CASSEDREPYGYTF.